The sample holds a few counts of the clone carrying this T cell receptor (beta chain). What it binds is unknown. The iRepertoire nested amplicon-rescue multiplex PCR amplified TCR alpha and beta CDR3s from RNA. One-step reverse transcription and amplification started from roughly 100-400 ng of tissue mRNA or PBMC total RNA. TCRdb itself ran the multiplex PCR reads through MiXCR, one entry per CDR3 protein. The sample lists more than 95,000 distinct CDR3 sequences; around 29% were seen once. The data originate from a study of glioma-infiltrating T cells. General observations from the study: Very few CDR3 sequences were shared between tissue and blood. Tissue-blood divergence was below expectation in non-neoplastic patients, above in gliomas.

This TCR derives from a human donor with low-grade glioma or glioblastoma, undergoing nonglioma brain surgery, or in good health (not recorded which). Sequenced: glioma tissue, nonneoplastic brain tissue, or PBMCs (not recorded which).

CDR3 residues: CASTPLGLAGGADTQYF. The CDR3 DNA is TGTGCCAGCACCCCGCTGGGACTAGCGGGGGGTGCAGATACGCAGTATTTT. V is TRBV5-4 and J is TRBJ2-3; 15 bases match TRBD2. Trimming removed 6 bases from V and 4 bases from J; junction bases left unmatched: 9. Germline CDR1 and CDR2: SGHNT and YYREEE (reference sequence). CDR3 size: 17 residues.